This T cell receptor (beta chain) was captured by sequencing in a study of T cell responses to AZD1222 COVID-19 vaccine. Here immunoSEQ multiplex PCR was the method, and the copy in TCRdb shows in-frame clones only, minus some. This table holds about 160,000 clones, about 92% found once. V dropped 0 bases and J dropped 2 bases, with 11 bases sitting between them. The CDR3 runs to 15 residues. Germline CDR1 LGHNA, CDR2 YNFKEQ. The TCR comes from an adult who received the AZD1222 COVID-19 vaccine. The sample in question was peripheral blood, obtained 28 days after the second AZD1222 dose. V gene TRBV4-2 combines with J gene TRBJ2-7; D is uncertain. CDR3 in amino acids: CASSQDSRDPYEQYF. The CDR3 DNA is TGTGCCAGCAGCCAAGATTCAAGGGATCCCTACGAGCAGTACTTC.